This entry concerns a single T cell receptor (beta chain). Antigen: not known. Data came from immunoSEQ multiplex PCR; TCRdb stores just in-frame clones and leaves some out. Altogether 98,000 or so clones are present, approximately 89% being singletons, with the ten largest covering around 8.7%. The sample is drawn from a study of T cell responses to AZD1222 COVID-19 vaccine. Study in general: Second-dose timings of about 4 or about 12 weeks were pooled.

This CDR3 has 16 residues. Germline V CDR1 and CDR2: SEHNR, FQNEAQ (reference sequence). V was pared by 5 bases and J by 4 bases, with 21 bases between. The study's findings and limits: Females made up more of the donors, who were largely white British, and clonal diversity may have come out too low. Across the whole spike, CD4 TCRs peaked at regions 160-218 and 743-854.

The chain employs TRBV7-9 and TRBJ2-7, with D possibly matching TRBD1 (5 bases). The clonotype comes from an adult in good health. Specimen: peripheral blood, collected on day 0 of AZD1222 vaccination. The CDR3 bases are TGTGCCAGCAGCCACCCTAACCCGACAGCGCCATACGAGCAGTACTTC. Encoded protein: CASSHPNPTAPYEQYF.